Listed below are T cell receptor beta chains from one sample, sequenced in a study of blood T cell repertoires in COVID-19. TCRdb's table, derived via immunoSEQ multiplex PCR, lists solely in-frame clones and lacks some. The data contain roughly 86,000 clones, 82% of them seen just once; the ten biggest clones take up 21%. The sequenced sample was peripheral blood. The source is a human donor in a cohort sampled during active COVID-19. Each CDR3 is given with its conserved first and last residue. The D gene is left open where the match is weak.

J gene: TRBJ2-4
V gene: TRBV7-9
D gene: TRBD1
CDR3 protein: CASSLKQGSKNIQYF

J gene: TRBJ2-1
V gene: TRBV7-9
D gene: TRBD2
CDR3 protein: CASSLARGMNEQFF

J gene: TRBJ2-4
V gene: TRBV19
D gene: NA
CDR3 protein: CASKARGAVTNIQYF

J gene: TRBJ1-4
V gene: TRBV27
D gene: NA
CDR3 protein: CASSSSPRGDTNEKLFF

J gene: TRBJ2-3
V gene: TRBV5-1
D gene: TRBD1
CDR3 protein: CASSSDRGRTDTQYF

J gene: TRBJ1-1
V gene: TRBV9
D gene: NA
CDR3 protein: CASSPRRFGTEAFF

J gene: TRBJ2-7
V gene: TRBV5-1
D gene: NA
CDR3 protein: CASSLGIRVLAEQYF

J gene: TRBJ2-5
V gene: TRBV3-1/TRBV3-2
D gene: NA
CDR3 protein: CASSPHRVSGGLQETQYF

J gene: TRBJ2-6
V gene: TRBV19
D gene: NA
CDR3 protein: CASTSGGDRVSGANVLTF

J gene: TRBJ2-7
V gene: TRBV6-5
D gene: TRBD1
CDR3 protein: CASSPGGQRRYEQYF

J gene: TRBJ2-3
V gene: TRBV7-3
D gene: NA
CDR3 protein: CASSSGAGYTQYF

J gene: TRBJ1-1
V gene: TRBV27
D gene: NA
CDR3 protein: CASSLSRQYTEAFF

J gene: TRBJ1-5
V gene: TRBV5-6
D gene: TRBD1
CDR3 protein: CASSLAPGGNQPQHF

J gene: TRBJ2-5
V gene: TRBV20-1
D gene: NA
CDR3 protein: CSADSQETQYF

J gene: TRBJ1-1
V gene: TRBV7-8
D gene: NA
CDR3 protein: CASSLFTGMNTEAFF

J gene: TRBJ1-2
V gene: TRBV19
D gene: NA
CDR3 protein: CASSMAEATNYGYTF

J gene: TRBJ1-6
V gene: TRBV9
D gene: TRBD1
CDR3 protein: CASSARQGASSPLHF